The next 18 T cell receptor beta chains were all read from a single sample in a study of tissue T cells after allogeneic stem cell transplantation. Method: immunoSEQ multiplex PCR; TCRdb's copy keeps in-frame clones and lacks some. The sample shows thousands of clones, about 48% of them seen only once. Time point described: mouse harvest day 7 after allogeneic transplant. The graft held 10^6 splenic CD5+ T cells and 10^7 T-cell-depleted bone marrow cells. The sample was gut tissue. Receptor source: a female BALB/c mouse given C57BL/6 T cells with graft-versus-host disease after an allogeneic hematopoietic cell transplant.

As regards this clone: Germline and genes here are mouse. The CDR3 end falls 1 residue outside the read, so it is completed with the germline J gene. V gene TRBV26 combines with J gene TRBJ1-6; D might be TRBD1 (5 bases). TRBJ1-6 is annotated as an ORF whose role is uncertain. Trimming pared 5 bases from V and 2 bases from J, leaving 7 bases between. Germline V gene sequence: CDR1 KGHPV, CDR2 FQNQEV (reference sequence). The CDR3 loop spans 14 amino acids. The sequenced part of the CDR3 DNA is TGTGCCAGCAGTGACAGCCCCTATAATTCGCCCCTCTAC. Protein: CASSDSPYNSPLY. The CDR3, in full, reads CASSDSPYNSPLYF.

This clone ranks as medium-sized (0.01 to 0.1%). Each gene name is a mouse one. Coverage ceases 1 residue before the CDR3 finishes, and the germline J gene fills in the end. The V call is TRBV26, the J call TRBJ1-3; D is unresolved. The CDR3 totals 14 residues. Trimming took 2 bases from V and 1 from J, leaving 6 bases between them. Germline loops: CDR1 KGHPV, CDR2 FQNQEV (reference sequence). The sequenced CDR3 bases are TGTGCCAGCAGTCTGGAGGGATCTGGAAATACGCTCTAT. Translation gives CASSLEGSGNTLY. The entire CDR3 protein reads CASSLEGSGNTLYF.

In this sample, this clone turned up a few times. Germline and genes: mouse. The read finishes 1 residue shy of the CDR3 end, and the germline J gene is used to complete it. The rearrangement links TRBV14 to TRBJ1-1; D gene uncertain. The germline V and J ends were trimmed by 4 bases and 4 bases, with 8 bases remaining between them. The CDR3 is 12 amino acids. Germline V gives CDR1 SGHDT, CDR2 FRDEAV. Here the CDR3 reads CASSLAGTEVFF. The CDR3 DNA, read in part, is TGTGCCAGCAGTCTCGCGGGCACAGAAGTCTTC.

Turning to this clone: Here the gene names and germline are mouse. The read falls 1 residue short of the CDR3 end, and the missing part is taken from the germline J gene. The gene calls are TRBV3 and TRBJ2-5; TRBD2 agrees at 8 bases. This CDR3 is built from 14 residues. Germline V gives CDR1 SNHLY, CDR2 FYNGKV (reference sequence). Trimming removed 3 bases from V and 7 bases from J; junction bases left unmatched: 6. The sequenced CDR3 bases are TGTGCCAGCAGCTTTCGCTGGGGGGCGAACACCCAGTAC. Encoded protein: CASSFRWGANTQY. The entire CDR3 reads CASSFRWGANTQYF.

Regarding this clone: Here the gene names and germline are mouse. The CDR3 end falls 1 residue outside the read, so it is completed with the germline J gene. The rearrangement joins TRBV26 to TRBJ2-7; TRBD2 might be the D (6 bases). The germline gives CDR1 KGHPV, CDR2 FQNQEV (reference sequence). V shed 2 bases and J shed 4 bases, with 6 bases lying between them. The CDR3 spans 12 residues. This CDR3 reads CASSLGGYEQYF. The CDR3 DNA, read in part, is TGTGCCAGCAGTCTGGGGGGGTATGAACAGTAC. Supplemented by reference TRBV26 and TRBJ2-7, the full variable domain reads NSKVIQTPRYLVKGQGQKAKMRCIPEKGHPVVFWYQQNKNNEFKFLINFQNQEVLQQIDMTEKRFSAECPSNSPCSLEIQSSEAGDSALYLCASSLGGYEQYFGPGTRLTVL.

Comment on this clone: The gene names here belong to mouse. The CDR3 end falls 1 residue outside the read, so it is completed with the germline J gene. V and J are TRBV26 and TRBJ2-4, with 8 bases that match TRBD1. CDR3 length: 13 amino acids. With V trimmed by 3 bases and J by 8 bases, 4 bases remained unmatched. In germline, CDR1 is KGHPV, CDR2 FQNQEV (reference sequence). CDR3 bases read: TGTGCCAGCAGTCTCCAGGGGGCGGGCACCTTGTAC. Its translation: CASSLQGAGTLY. The complete CDR3 protein is CASSLQGAGTLYF.

Note on this clone: Here the gene names and germline are mouse. The DNA ends 1 residue before the CDR3 does, and the rest of the CDR3 is filled in from the germline J gene. V and J are TRBV26 and TRBJ2-1; D is uncertain. This CDR3 comprises 14 residues. Germline-derived CDR1 and CDR2 are KGHPV and FQNQEV (reference sequence). With 2 bases removed from V and 7 bases from J, the gap between germline ends came to 12 bases. The CDR3: CASSLRARWAEQFF. The part of the CDR3 DNA that was read is TGTGCCAGCAGTCTGCGGGCGCGATGGGCTGAGCAGTTC.

Of note for this clone: Genes here carry mouse names. The read ends 1 residue early relative to the CDR3; the germline J gene fills the gap. The gene calls are TRBV1 and TRBJ1-1; D not resolved. Trimming shortened V by 0 bases and J by 9 bases, and 8 bases separated the two germline ends. The CDR3 contains 12 residues. The germline gives CDR1 NSQYPW, CDR2 LRSPGD (reference sequence). The CDR3 here is CTCSAEVGKVFF. Incomplete CDR3 DNA: TGCACCTGCAGTGCAGAAGTGGGGAAAGTCTTC.

Note on this clone: Gene names are mouse gene names. The read ends 1 residue early relative to the CDR3; the germline J gene fills the gap. The chain links TRBV26 to TRBJ2-7; perhaps TRBD1 as D (6 bases). Looked up from germline, CDR1 is KGHPV and CDR2 is FQNQEV (reference sequence). There are 14 residues in the CDR3. Trimming removed 6 bases from V and 0 bases from J, with 12 bases in between. CDR3 sequence reads: CASRWQGISYEQYF. The CDR3 bases that were read are TGTGCCAGCAGATGGCAGGGGATCTCCTATGAACAGTAC.

Remarks on this clone: All gene names here are mouse names. Read sequence stops 1 residue before the CDR3 end, and the germline J gene provides the missing end. The chain carries TRBV26 and TRBJ2-3, with D perhaps TRBD1 (6 bases). Germline loops: CDR1 KGHPV, CDR2 FQNQEV (reference sequence). The CDR3 totals 14 residues. V shed 4 bases and J shed 0 bases, with 8 bases lying between them. CDR3 in amino acids: CASSPGQSAETLYF. The covered CDR3 bases are TGTGCCAGCAGTCCGGGACAAAGTGCAGAAACGCTGTAT.

As for this clone: Germline and genes: mouse. The read halts 1 residue ahead of the CDR3 end, with the missing end drawn from the germline J gene. The rearrangement joins TRBV13-2 to TRBJ2-4, with D perhaps TRBD1 or TRBD2 (6 bases each). The V end lost 1 base, the J end lost 0 bases, and 9 bases lay between the germline ends. CDR1 and CDR2 (germline): NNHNN, SYGAGS (reference sequence). The CDR3 contains 15 residues. The CDR3 bases that were read are TGTGCCAGCGGTGATTGGGGGCCTAGTCAAAACACCTTGTAC. This gives the protein CASGDWGPSQNTLY. The CDR3 in its entirety is CASGDWGPSQNTLYF.

The count of this clone is one. The gene names here belong to mouse. From the germline J gene comes the end of the CDR3, since the read stops 1 residue before it. V gene TRBV16 combines with J gene TRBJ2-5; a possible D gene is TRBD2 (6 bases). Trimming took 1 base from V and 2 from J, leaving 7 bases between them. The length of the CDR3 is 14 residues. Germline assignment: CDR1 SGHSA and CDR2 FRNQAP. CDR3 loop: CASSLVWGQDTQYF. Partial CDR3 DNA: TGTGCAAGCAGCTTAGTCTGGGGCCAAGACACCCAGTAC. Full variable domain (outside the CDR3, taken from reference TRBV16 and TRBJ2-5): NAGVIQTPRHKVTGKGQEATLWCEPISGHSAVFWYRQTIVQGLEFLTYFRNQAPIDDSGMPKERFSAQMPNQSHSTLKIQSTQPQDSAVYLCASSLVWGQDTQYFGPGTRLLVL.

Notes on this clone: The genes and germline here are from mouse. The sequence runs out 1 residue before the end of the CDR3; the remainder is reconstructed from the germline J gene. This chain uses TRBV26 with TRBJ2-2; D might be TRBD1 (5 bases). The length of the CDR3 is 14 residues. V was clipped by 4 bases and J by 0 bases, with 6 bases between them. CDR1 and CDR2 from the germline V gene are KGHPV and FQNQEV (reference sequence). The sequenced CDR3 bases are TGTGCCAGCAGTCCGACAGCAAACACCGGGCAGCTCTAC. Protein sequence: CASSPTANTGQLY. In full, the CDR3 is CASSPTANTGQLYF.

As for this clone: Genes and germline come from the mouse. Read coverage stops 1 residue before the CDR3 terminus; the germline J gene supplies the remainder. V and J are TRBV16 and TRBJ1-1; D ambiguous. CDR3 length: 12 residues. Between the trimmed V and J ends, which lost 0 bases and 4 bases, there was a span of 3 bases. The V gene's germline CDR1 is SGHSA and CDR2 FRNQAP. CDR3 DNA (partial): TGTGCAAGCAGCTTAGATCGCACAGAAGTCTTC. This encodes CASSLDRTEVF. The complete CDR3 sequence is CASSLDRTEVFF.

As for this clone: Any gene name here is a mouse gene name. The read finishes 1 residue shy of the CDR3 end, and the germline J gene is used to complete it. This chain joins TRBV23 and TRBJ1-6. TRBJ1-6 is filed as an ORF, its function uncertain. Germline CDR1 KGHTA, CDR2 FQNQQP. The CDR3 runs 14 residues. CDR3 bases read: TGCTCCAGCAGTCACCTTTCCTATAATTCGCCCCTCTAC. Protein product: CSSSHLSYNSPLY. From start to end, the CDR3 is CSSSHLSYNSPLYF.

There are a few counts of this clone. Any gene name here is a mouse gene name. The CDR3 bases that were read are TGCACCTGCAGTGCAGTCCACCTTAACTATGCTGAGCAGTTC. Its translation is CTCSAVHLNYAEQF. The CDR3 reads in full as CTCSAVHLNYAEQFF. The chain combines TRBV1 with TRBJ2-1, with unresolved D. The sequence runs out 1 residue before the end of the CDR3; the remainder is reconstructed from the germline J gene. The germline V and J ends were trimmed by 1 base and 0 bases, with 7 bases remaining between them. The germline gives CDR1 NSQYPW, CDR2 LRSPGD (reference sequence). The CDR3 has 15 amino acids.

This clone was observed a handful of times. All gene names here are mouse names. The chain's CDR3 is CASSLTGQSNERLFF. The covered CDR3 bases are TGTGCAAGCAGCTTAACGGGACAATCCAACGAAAGATTATTT. The rearrangement joins TRBV16 to TRBJ1-4, with D possibly matching TRBD1 (6 bases). The CDR3 end is not reached by the read, which stops 1 residue before it; the germline J gene fills it in. The CDR3 has 15 residues. CDR1 is SGHSA and CDR2 is FRNQAP in the germline V gene. V was trimmed by 2 bases and J by 2 bases, leaving 9 bases between them.

In regard to this clone: The genes are named according to mouse. The read ends 1 residue before the CDR3 terminus; that terminus is restored from the germline J gene. The genes are TRBV26 and TRBJ2-7, with D perhaps given as TRBD1 or TRBD2 (8 bases each). This CDR3 spans 13 amino acids. Germline assignment: CDR1 KGHPV and CDR2 FQNQEV (reference sequence). Trimming left V 4 bases short and J 6 bases short, with 13 bases between. Here the CDR3 reads CASSHRGTGEQYF. The part of the CDR3 DNA that was read is TGTGCCAGCAGTCACAGGGGGACTGGTGAACAGTAC.